This T cell receptor (beta chain) was profiled in a study of PD-1 blockade in mismatch repair-deficient tumors. The repertoire was sequenced with immunoSEQ multiplex PCR; TCRdb's copy has only in-frame clones and lacks some. The sample lists about 110,000 clones; around three quarters were seen once. The CDR3 totals 15 residues. Trimming shortened V by 5 bases and J by 4 bases, and 16 bases separated the two germline ends. Germline CDR1 and CDR2: MNHEY and SVGAGI. This receptor was identified in an adult with mismatch repair-deficient cancer. The sample was peripheral blood, taken 60 weeks after starting pembrolizumab. The chain carries TRBV6-5 and TRBJ2-3; tentative D call: TRBD1 (6 bases). CDR3 amino acids: CASSKRGLRADTQYF. The CDR3, as DNA: TGTGCCAGCAGTAAGAGGGGGTTACGGGCAGATACGCAGTATTTT.